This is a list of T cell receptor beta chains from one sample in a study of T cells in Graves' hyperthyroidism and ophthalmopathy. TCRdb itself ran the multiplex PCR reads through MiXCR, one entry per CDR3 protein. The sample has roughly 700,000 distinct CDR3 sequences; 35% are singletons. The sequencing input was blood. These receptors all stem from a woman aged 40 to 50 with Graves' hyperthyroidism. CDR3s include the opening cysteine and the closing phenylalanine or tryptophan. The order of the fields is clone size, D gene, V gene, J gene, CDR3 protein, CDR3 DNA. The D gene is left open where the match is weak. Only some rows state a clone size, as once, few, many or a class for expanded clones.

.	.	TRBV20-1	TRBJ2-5	CSAGGVGKETQYF	TGCAGTGCTGGTGGTGTGGGGAAAGAGACCCAGTACTTC
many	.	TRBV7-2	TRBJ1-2	CASSPETYPSDGYTF	TGTGCCAGCAGCCCCGAGACTTATCCCTCGGATGGCTACACCTTC
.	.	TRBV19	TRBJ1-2	CASSQGTGELYGYTF	TGTGCCAGTAGTCAAGGGACGGGAGAACTGTACGGCTACACCTTC
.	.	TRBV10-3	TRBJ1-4	CATLGTEKEKLFF	TGTGCCACCTTGGGGACCGAAAAGGAAAAACTGTTTTTT
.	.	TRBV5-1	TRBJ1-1	CASTPGNFAEAFF	TGCGCCAGCACCCCGGGGAATTTCGCTGAAGCTTTCTTT
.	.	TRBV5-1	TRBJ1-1	CASNLSPFQGTEAFF	TGCGCCAGCAATCTTTCCCCATTCCAGGGCACTGAAGCTTTCTTT
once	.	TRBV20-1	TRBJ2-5	CSGWLSAETRYF	TGCAGTGGCTGGTTGTCTGCCGAGACCCGGTACTTC
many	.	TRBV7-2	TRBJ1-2	CASSSRFWTVDGYTF	TGTGCCAGCAGTTCCCGTTTCTGGACAGTGGATGGCTACACCTTC
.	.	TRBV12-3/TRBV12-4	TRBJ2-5	CAGSRGETQYF	TGTGCCGGCAGCCGAGGAGAGACCCAGTACTTC
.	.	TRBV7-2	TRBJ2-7	CASSYARGAHYEQYF	TGTGCCAGCAGTTATGCCAGGGGGGCCCACTACGAGCAGTACTTC
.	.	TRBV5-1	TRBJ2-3	CASSSVRAGGTDTQYF	TGCGCCAGCAGCTCGGTGAGGGCAGGGGGCACAGATACGCAGTATTTT
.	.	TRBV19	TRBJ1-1	CASSLYPNRAAAFF	TGTGCCAGTAGTCTTTACCCTAACAGGGCGGCAGCTTTCTTT
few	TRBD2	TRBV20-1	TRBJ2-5	CSAMGLAGVVQETQYF	TGCAGTGCTATGGGGCTAGCGGGGGTGGTCCAAGAGACCCAGTACTTC
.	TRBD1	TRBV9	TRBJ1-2	CASSRPTGISNYGYTF	TGTGCCAGCAGCCGTCCGACAGGGATTTCAAACTATGGCTACACCTTC
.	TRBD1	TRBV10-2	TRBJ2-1	CASGDRANEQFF	TGCGCCAGCGGGGACAGGGCCAATGAGCAGTTCTTC
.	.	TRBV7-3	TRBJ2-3	CASSPLPQYF	TGTGCCAGCAGCCCCCTTCCGCAGTATTTT
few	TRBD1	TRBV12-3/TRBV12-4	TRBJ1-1	CASSLDRGLGTEAFF	TGTGCCAGCAGTTTAGACAGGGGATTGGGGACTGAAGCTTTCTTT
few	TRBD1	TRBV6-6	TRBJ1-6	CASTLTGQVNSPLHF	TGTGCCAGCACTCTAACGGGACAGGTTAATTCACCCCTCCACTTT
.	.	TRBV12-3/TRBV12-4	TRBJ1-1	CASRPGTEAFF	TGTGCCAGCAGGCCGGGCACTGAAGCTTTCTTT
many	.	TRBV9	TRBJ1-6	CASSVGGGAGSPLHF	TGTGCCAGCAGCGTAGGAGGAGGGGCGGGTTCACCCCTCCACTTT
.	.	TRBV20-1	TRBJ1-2	CSARHDELSNYGYTF	TGCAGTGCTAGACACGACGAACTATCTAACTATGGCTACACCTTC
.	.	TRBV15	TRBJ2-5	CATSRDLSTGQETQYF	TGTGCCACCAGCAGAGATTTATCCACTGGGCAAGAGACCCAGTACTTC